Shown below are 28 T cell receptor beta chains from a single sample sequenced in a study of cytomegalovirus exposure and HLA in healthy donors. In the PCR, 60 Vbeta and 13 Jbeta primers were used. Assay used: immunoSEQ multiplex PCR; TCRdb lists only in-frame clones, some missing. The sample has over 60,000 clones, 70% to 75% seen once. The sequenced sample consisted of PBMCs. The source is a woman between 25 and 40 years old in good health and CMV-seronegative.

The chain joins TRBV30 to TRBJ2-1; 10 bases agree with TRBD2. V shed 0 bases and J 7 bases; nucleotides not matched to a gene: 3. CDR3 length equals 14 residues. Germline CDR1 GTSNPN, CDR2 SVGIG (reference sequence). CDR3 region: CAWSVVAGGNEQFF. The DNA for the CDR3 is TGTGCCTGGAGTGTGGTAGCGGGAGGAAATGAGCAGTTCTTC.

The gene calls are TRBV19 and TRBJ2-2; D gene unclear. The CDR3 is 18 amino acids. Germline CDR1 LNHDA, CDR2 SQIVND (reference sequence). V was shortened by 0 bases and J by 0 bases, with 14 bases between the two germline ends. The DNA for the CDR3 is TGTGCCAGTAGTATAGATTTTGTAGGCGGTCCGAACACCGGGGAGCTGTTTTTT. Translating gives CASSIDFVGGPNTGELFF.

The chain links TRBV5-1 to TRBJ2-3, with a possible D match to TRBD2 (6 bases). Germline V CDR1 and CDR2: SGHRS, YFSETQ. There are 15 residues in the CDR3. Between the trimmed V and J ends, which lost 1 base and 4 bases, there was a span of 13 bases. The CDR3 region is CASSLKAGRSDTQYF. Here the CDR3 DNA reads TGCGCCAGCAGCTTGAAGGCAGGGAGGTCAGATACGCAGTATTTT.

This CDR3 reads CASSRTGQPTNYGYTF. CDR3 nucleotides: TGTGCCAGCAGCCGGACTGGACAGCCTACTAACTATGGCTACACCTTC. This chain joins TRBV16 and TRBJ1-2; D possibly corresponds to TRBD1 (6 bases). The CDR3 contains 16 residues. Germline assignment: CDR1 KGHSY and CDR2 FQNENV. Trimming stripped 4 bases from V and 0 bases from J, with 15 bases between.

The V gene is TRBV6-1, the J gene TRBJ2-7; D is possibly TRBD2 (6 bases). There are 15 residues in the CDR3. Germline CDR1 reads MNHNS; CDR2 reads SASEGT. V was clipped by 8 bases and J by 6 bases, with 23 bases between them. In DNA form, the CDR3 reads TGTGCCAGCGCCGTGCGGGGACCGGAGAAACCCGAGCAGTACTTC. This codes for CASAVRGPEKPEQYF.

The CDR3 DNA reads as TGTGCCAGCAGGACCGAACAGGGCATCGGGGAGCTGTTTTTT. Translating gives CASRTEQGIGELFF. The chain is built from TRBV7-6 and TRBJ2-2; TRBD1 might be the D (6 bases). The CDR3 is 14 residues long. Deletions cut 6 bases from V and 7 bases from J, with 15 bases between. The germline CDR1 and CDR2 sequences are SGHVS and FNYEAQ.

The V and J genes are TRBV11-2 and TRBJ2-7; TRBD1 aligns across 7 bases. Losses at the gene ends were 5 bases for V and 1 base for J; bases not matched to a gene: 8. The CDR3 totals 15 residues. Germline-derived CDR1 and CDR2 are SGHAT and FQNNGV. The CDR3 bases are TGTGCCAGCAGCCCCCGACAGGGTGGGTCCTACGAGCAGTACTTC. Protein: CASSPRQGGSYEQYF.

The gene calls are TRBV19 and TRBJ2-2; the D is unclear. Germline V CDR1 and CDR2: LNHDA, SQIVND (reference sequence). V lost 6 bases and J 5 bases, leaving 4 bases between the germline ends. The CDR3 is made up of 11 amino acids. CDR3 amino acids: CASSPTGELFF. CDR3 sequence (DNA): TGTGCCAGTAGCCCAACCGGGGAGCTGTTTTTT. The entire variable domain, with the rest obtained from reference TRBV19 and TRBJ2-2, is as follows: DGGITQSPKYLFRKEGQNVTLSCEQNLNHDAMYWYRQDPGQGLRLIYYSQIVNDFQKGDIAEGYSVSREKKESFPLTVTSAQKNPTAFYLCASSPTGELFFGEGSRLTVL.

This chain connects TRBV27 to TRBJ1-1; 7 nucleotides match TRBD1. Germline V gene data show CDR1 as MNHEY and CDR2 as SMNVEV (reference sequence). Losses at the gene ends were 3 bases for V and 2 bases for J; bases not matched to a gene: 3. The CDR3 is 14 amino acids. CDR3 amino acids: CASSFGTANTEAFF. CDR3 in DNA: TGTGCCAGCAGTTTCGGGACAGCTAACACTGAAGCTTTCTTT.

The V call is TRBV28, the J call TRBJ2-6; 7 bases are a match to TRBD1. CDR3 length equals 16 residues. CDR1 MDHEN and CDR2 SYDVKM come from the germline V gene. J lost 1 base, V lost 10 bases, and 10 bases had no gene match. The CDR3 here is CATSRQGPSGANVLTF. DNA for the CDR3: TGTGCCACCTCCCGACAGGGACCTTCTGGGGCCAACGTCCTGACTTTC.

This clone was observed a few times. The rearrangement joins TRBV7-2 to TRBJ2-1; TRBD2 matches at 7 bases. The germline CDR1 and CDR2 sequences are SGHTA and FQGNSA. The length of the CDR3 is 13 residues. After removal of 1 base from V and 15 bases from J, the junction contained 9 bases not matched to a gene. The CDR3 here is CASSLDLWGGRFF. The CDR3 nucleotides are TGTGCCAGCAGCTTAGATTTGTGGGGAGGGCGGTTCTTC. Based on the CDR3 plus reference TRBV7-2 and TRBJ2-1, the full variable domain is GAGVSQSPSNKVTEKGKDVELRCDPISGHTALYWYRQSLGQGLEFLIYFQGNSAPDKSGLPSDRFSAERTGGSVSTLTIQRTQQEDSAVYLCASSLDLWGGRFFGPGTRLTVL.

This clone has only a few counts. The J gene is TRBJ1-2, the V gene TRBV18, with D maybe TRBD1 (5 bases). The length of the CDR3 is 18 residues. The germline V gene encodes CDR1 KGHSH and CDR2 LQKENI. Trimming left V 3 bases short and J 2 bases short, with 22 bases between. Here the CDR3 reads CASSPYSRAGKINYGYTF. The CDR3 DNA reads as TGTGCCAGCTCACCCTACAGCCGAGCAGGGAAAATAAACTATGGCTACACCTTC.

The chain is built from TRBV2 and TRBJ1-1; D unclear. The germline V gene encodes CDR1 SNHLY and CDR2 FYNNEI. Trimming removed 6 bases at V and 0 bases at J, with 8 bases between. The length of the CDR3 is 13 residues. Here the CDR3 reads CASSRVMNTEAFF. The CDR3 nucleotides are TGTGCCAGCAGCCGGGTCATGAACACTGAAGCTTTCTTT.

The J gene is TRBJ2-1, the V gene TRBV4-3; 12 nucleotides match TRBD2. Germline-derived CDR1 and CDR2 are LGHNA and YSLEER. V gave up 0 bases and J gave up 9 bases; unmatched junction bases: 12. There are 18 residues in the CDR3. Here the CDR3 reads CASSQDLAGGPKNIEQFF. CDR3 nucleotide sequence: TGCGCCAGCAGCCAAGATCTAGCGGGAGGGCCGAAGAATATTGAGCAGTTCTTC.

The chain joins TRBV10-1 to TRBJ2-1, with a tentative D call TRBD2 (7 bases). The V end lost 0 bases, the J end lost 5 bases, and 11 bases lay between the germline ends. The germline gives CDR1 WNHNN, CDR2 SYGVQD (reference sequence). CDR3 length: 15 residues. This chain's CDR3 is CASSESGGVDNEQFF. The CDR3 region has the DNA TGCGCCAGCAGTGAGTCAGGGGGGGTGGACAATGAGCAGTTCTTC.

This chain uses TRBV7-9 with TRBJ1-5; 7 bases fit TRBD1. CDR3 length: 16 amino acids. CDR1 is SEHNR, CDR2 FQNEAQ, per germline (reference sequence). Germline trimming cut 1 base from V and 9 bases from J; bases unmatched to any gene: 12. CDR3 loop: CASSLDGQGGQMPQHF. The CDR3 DNA follows: TGTGCCAGCAGCTTAGATGGGCAGGGGGGTCAGATGCCCCAGCATTTT.

The chain joins TRBV25-1 to TRBJ2-1, with a tentative D call TRBD1 (6 bases). CDR1 and CDR2 (germline): MGHDK, SYGVNS. The ends were cut back, 7 bases at V and 3 bases at J, with 10 bases in the middle. The CDR3 totals 13 residues. The CDR3 DNA sequence: TGTGCCAGCACCCAGGGGAGCTACAATGAGCAGTTCTTC. Translated, it gives CASTQGSYNEQFF.

Written as DNA, the CDR3 is TGTGCCAGCAGCCAATCGGCCGGGACCTACAATGAGCAGTTCTTC. This codes for CASSQSAGTYNEQFF. The chain couples TRBV16 to TRBJ2-1; perhaps TRBD2 as D (5 bases). This CDR3 comprises 15 residues. The V gene lost 0 bases and the J gene lost 2 bases, with 8 bases spanning the gap. The germline CDR1 and CDR2 sequences are KGHSY and FQNENV.

With respect to this clone: A junction boundary mismatches the germline segment, possibly from a read error. The J gene is TRBJ2-3, the V gene TRBV2; TRBD1 matches 10 bases. The CDR3 extends over 15 amino acids. Germline V gene data show CDR1 as SNHLY and CDR2 as FYNNEI. DNA for the CDR3: TGTGTCAGCGGTAGTGGGACAGGGGTAGCAGATACGCAGTATTTT. Its protein is CVSGSGTGVADTQYF.

J is TRBJ2-7 and V is TRBV6-4; TRBD2 matches at 11 bases. CDR1 is MRHNA and CDR2 is SNTAGT in the germline V gene. The CDR3 extends over 15 amino acids. The ends lost 3 bases at V and 3 bases at J; junction bases unmatched: 4. This CDR3 is CASSETSGIHYEQYV. The CDR3 region has the DNA TGTGCCAGCAGTGAGACTAGCGGGATACACTACGAGCAGTACGTC.

The V gene is TRBV5-6, the J gene TRBJ1-2, with 11 bases fitting TRBD1. Germline V lookup: CDR1 SGHDT, CDR2 YYEEEE. J was trimmed by 4 bases and V by 3 bases; bases with no gene match: 2. CDR3 size: 14 residues. The CDR3 spells CASSWGQGVYGYTF. The CDR3 nucleotides read TGTGCCAGCAGCTGGGGACAGGGGGTCTATGGCTACACCTTC. Based on the CDR3 plus reference TRBV5-6 and TRBJ1-2, the full variable domain is DAGVTQSPTHLIKTRGQQVTLRCSPKSGHDTVSWYQQALGQGPQFIFQYYEEEERQRGNFPDRFSGHQFPNYSSELNVNALLLGDSALYLCASSWGQGVYGYTFGSGTRLTVV.

This clone came up a few times. V is TRBV28 and J is TRBJ2-5; D is possibly TRBD1 (6 bases). CDR1 MDHEN and CDR2 SYDVKM come from the germline V gene. The length of the CDR3 is 14 residues. V lost 4 bases to trimming and J lost 5 bases, with 14 bases between them. CDR3 loop: CASSYETGMETQYF. In nucleotides, the CDR3 is TGTGCCAGCAGTTACGAAACAGGGATGGAGACCCAGTACTTC.

The CDR3: CASSLSATYYEQYV. CDR3 nucleotide sequence: TGTGCCAGCAGTTTATCGGCGACCTACTACGAGCAGTACGTC. The genes are TRBV27 and TRBJ2-7; no clear D. CDR1 is MNHEY and CDR2 is SMNVEV in the germline V gene (reference sequence). CDR3 length: 14 amino acids. Trimming removed 0 bases at V and 3 bases at J, with 9 bases between.

This chain connects TRBV11-3 to TRBJ2-7; TRBD1 might be the D (6 bases). The CDR3 spans 15 residues. Trimming pared 1 base from V and 0 bases from J, leaving 10 bases between. Germline V CDR1 and CDR2: SGHNT, YENEEA. CDR3 bases: TGTGCCAGCAGCTTAGGAGGACAGAGCTCCTACGAGCAGTACTTC. This codes for CASSLGGQSSYEQYF.

This clone has only a few counts. The chain is built from TRBV10-1 and TRBJ1-2; no firm D call. This CDR3 region has 16 residues. Deletions cut 5 bases from V and 4 bases from J, with 20 bases between. Germline CDR1 is WNHNN and CDR2 is SYGVQD (reference sequence). The CDR3 loop is CASSQRLREPFYGYTF. CDR3 bases: TGCGCCAGCAGTCAGCGGTTGCGGGAGCCTTTCTATGGCTACACCTTC.

V is TRBV5-1 and J is TRBJ1-1; 10 positions match TRBD1. Germline V lookup: CDR1 SGHRS, CDR2 YFSETQ. CDR3 length equals 14 residues. Germline trimming cut 5 bases from V and 11 bases from J; bases unmatched to any gene: 12. CDR3 sequence: CASRGQGDVMRAFF. DNA of the CDR3: TGCGCCAGCAGAGGACAGGGGGACGTGATGAGGGCTTTCTTT. Full variable domain (outside the CDR3, taken from reference TRBV5-1 and TRBJ1-1): KAGVTQTPRYLIKTRGQQVTLSCSPISGHRSVSWYQQTPGQGLQFLFEYFSETQRNKGNFPGRFSGRQFSNSRSEMNVSTLELGDSALYLCASRGQGDVMRAFFGQGTRLTVV.

This clone was detected only a few times. V and J are TRBV7-9 and TRBJ2-3; D might be TRBD2 (6 bases). This CDR3 is 10 amino acids long. Germline values: CDR1 SEHNR, CDR2 FQNEAQ (reference sequence). V dropped 8 bases and J dropped 7 bases, with 7 bases sitting between them. CDR3 residues: CASAGNTQYF. The CDR3 coding sequence is TGTGCCAGCGCGGGAAATACGCAGTATTTT. The whole variable domain, filled in from reference TRBV7-9 and TRBJ2-3, reads DTGVSQNPRHKITKRGQNVTFRCDPISEHNRLYWYRQTLGQGPEFLTYFQNEAQLEKSRLLSDRFSAERPKGSFSTLEIQRTEQGDSAMYLCASAGNTQYFGPGTRLTVL.

J is TRBJ1-1 and V is TRBV5-4; 8 bases are shared with TRBD1. J gave up 0 bases and V 6 bases, and 4 bases lay outside the gene matches. The germline gives CDR1 SGHNT, CDR2 YYREEE (reference sequence). This CDR3 is built from 14 residues. In DNA, the CDR3 is TGTGCCAGCAAAGTGGACAGGGTGAACACTGAAGCTTTCTTT. It translates to CASKVDRVNTEAFF.